This TCR beta chain was profiled in a study of PD-1 blockade in classical Hodgkin lymphoma. The V end lost 0 bases, the J end lost 8 bases, and 15 bases lay between the germline ends. CDR3 length: 15 amino acids. Germline CDR1 SGHRS, CDR2 YFSETQ. Profiling relied on immunoSEQ multiplex PCR, and the TCRdb table lists in-frame clones only, not all of them. The sample holds 95,000 or so clones, over 80% seen once. A remark on this clone: Its target is not known.

Points from the study as a whole: Possibly reflecting disease activity or prior therapy, repertoire differences have causes that remain undefined. By C4D1, diversity of CD4+ TCRs had risen significantly, whereas that of CD8+ TCRs had not. Patients starting nivolumab under 1 year after ASCT were excluded. Complete responders matched newly diagnosed patients in baseline diversity.

Each patient's relapse followed autologous stem cell transplantation, and brentuximab vedotin exposure varied. The sequencing here drew on peripheral blood mononuclear cells (PBMCs), taken at baseline. The gene calls are TRBV5-1 and TRBJ2-1; D possibly corresponds to TRBD2 (6 bases). This clonotype was obtained from a human donor with classical Hodgkin lymphoma. In nucleotides, the CDR3 is TGCGCCAGCAGCTTGGTTGTAGGAGGGAGCGATGAGCAGTTCTTC. The encoded protein is CASSLVVGGSDEQFF.